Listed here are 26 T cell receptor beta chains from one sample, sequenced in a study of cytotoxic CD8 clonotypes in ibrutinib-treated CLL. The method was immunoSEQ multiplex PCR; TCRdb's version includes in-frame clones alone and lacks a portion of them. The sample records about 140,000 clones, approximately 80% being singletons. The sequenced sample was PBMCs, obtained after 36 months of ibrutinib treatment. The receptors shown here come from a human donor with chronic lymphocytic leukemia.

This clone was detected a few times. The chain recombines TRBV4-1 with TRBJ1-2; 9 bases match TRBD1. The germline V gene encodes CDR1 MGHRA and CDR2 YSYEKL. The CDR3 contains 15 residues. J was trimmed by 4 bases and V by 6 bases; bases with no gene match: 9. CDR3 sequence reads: CASSGSQGAIYGYTF. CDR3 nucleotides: TGCGCCAGCAGTGGGTCACAGGGGGCGATCTATGGCTACACCTTC.

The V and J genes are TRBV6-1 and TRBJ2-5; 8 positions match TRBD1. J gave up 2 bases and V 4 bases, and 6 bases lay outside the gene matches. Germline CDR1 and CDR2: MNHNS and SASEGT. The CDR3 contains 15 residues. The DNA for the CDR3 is TGTGCCAGCAGTGCACTTCGACAGGGGCAAGAGACCCAGTACTTC. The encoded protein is CASSALRQGQETQYF.

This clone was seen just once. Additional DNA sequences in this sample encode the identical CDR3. The chain's CDR3 is CASSPGLTGELFF. Written as DNA, the CDR3 is TGCGCCAGCTCCCCAGGGCTCACCGGGGAGCTGTTTTTT. The chain links TRBV4-1 to TRBJ2-2; tentative D call: TRBD1 (5 bases). Germline V gene lookup returns CDR1 MGHRA and CDR2 YSYEKL. This CDR3 comprises 13 residues. V lost 8 bases and J 4 bases, leaving 11 bases between the germline ends.

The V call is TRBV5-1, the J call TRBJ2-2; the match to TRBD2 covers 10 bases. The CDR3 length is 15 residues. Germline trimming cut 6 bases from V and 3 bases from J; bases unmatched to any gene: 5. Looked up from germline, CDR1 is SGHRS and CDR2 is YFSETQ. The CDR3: CASIETSGHTGELFF. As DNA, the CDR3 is TGCGCCAGCATCGAGACTAGCGGGCACACCGGGGAGCTGTTTTTT.

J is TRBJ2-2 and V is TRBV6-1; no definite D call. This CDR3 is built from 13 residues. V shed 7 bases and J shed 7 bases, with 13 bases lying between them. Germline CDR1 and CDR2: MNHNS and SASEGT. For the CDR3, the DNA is TGTGCCAGCACCAAATACCCGGGCGGGGAGCTGTTTTTT. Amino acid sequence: CASTKYPGGELFF.

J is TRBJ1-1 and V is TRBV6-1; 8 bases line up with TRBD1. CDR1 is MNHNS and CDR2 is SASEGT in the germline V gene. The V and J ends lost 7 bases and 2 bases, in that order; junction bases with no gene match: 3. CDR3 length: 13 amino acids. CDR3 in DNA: TGTGCCAGCACCCCAGGGGGCAACACTGAAGCTTTCTTT. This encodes CASTPGGNTEAFF.

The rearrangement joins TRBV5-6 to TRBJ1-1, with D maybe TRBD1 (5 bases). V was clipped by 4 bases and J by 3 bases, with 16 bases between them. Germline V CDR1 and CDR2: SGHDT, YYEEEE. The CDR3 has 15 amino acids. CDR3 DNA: TGTGCCAGCAGCCAATGGGGCAGGGAGGACACTGAAGCTTTCTTT. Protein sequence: CASSQWGREDTEAFF. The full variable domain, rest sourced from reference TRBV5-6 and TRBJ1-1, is DAGVTQSPTHLIKTRGQQVTLRCSPKSGHDTVSWYQQALGQGPQFIFQYYEEEERQRGNFPDRFSGHQFPNYSSELNVNALLLGDSALYLCASSQWGREDTEAFFGQGTRLTVV.

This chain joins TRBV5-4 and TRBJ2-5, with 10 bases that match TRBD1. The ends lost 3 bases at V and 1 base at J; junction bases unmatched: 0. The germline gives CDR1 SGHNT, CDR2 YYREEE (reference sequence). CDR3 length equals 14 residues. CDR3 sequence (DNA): TGTGCCAGCAGCTGGACAGGGGGCCAAGAGACCCAGTACTTC. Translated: CASSWTGGQETQYF.

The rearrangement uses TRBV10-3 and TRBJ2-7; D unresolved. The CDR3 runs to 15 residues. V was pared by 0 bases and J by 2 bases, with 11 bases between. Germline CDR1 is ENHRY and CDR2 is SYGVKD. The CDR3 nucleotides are TGTGCCATCAGTGAGTCAAGCGAGATGACCTACGAGCAGTACTTC. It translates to CAISESSEMTYEQYF.

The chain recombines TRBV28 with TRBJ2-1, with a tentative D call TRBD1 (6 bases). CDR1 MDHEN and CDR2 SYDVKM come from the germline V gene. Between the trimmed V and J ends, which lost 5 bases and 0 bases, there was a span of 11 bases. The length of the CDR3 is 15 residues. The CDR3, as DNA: TGTGCCAGCAGTCTCGGACAGAGCTCCTACAATGAGCAGTTCTTC. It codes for CASSLGQSSYNEQFF.

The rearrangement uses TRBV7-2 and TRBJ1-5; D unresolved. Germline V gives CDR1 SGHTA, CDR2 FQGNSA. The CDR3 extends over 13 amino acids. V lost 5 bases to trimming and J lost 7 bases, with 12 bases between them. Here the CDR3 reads CASSPVGRQPQHF. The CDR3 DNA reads TGTGCCAGCAGCCCAGTTGGGCGGCAGCCCCAGCATTTT.

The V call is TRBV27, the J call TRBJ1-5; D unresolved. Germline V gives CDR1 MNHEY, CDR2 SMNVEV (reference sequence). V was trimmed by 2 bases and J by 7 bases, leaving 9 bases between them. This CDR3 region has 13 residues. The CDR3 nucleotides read TGTGCCAGCAGTTTAGGTTCGGGCCAGCCCCAGCATTTT. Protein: CASSLGSGQPQHF.

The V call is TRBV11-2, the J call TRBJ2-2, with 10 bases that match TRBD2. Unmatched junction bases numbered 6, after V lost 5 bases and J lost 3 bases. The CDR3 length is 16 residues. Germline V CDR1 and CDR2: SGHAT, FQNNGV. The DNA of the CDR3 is TGTGCCAGCAGCCCCCGGACTAGCGGATACACCGGGGAGCTGTTTTTT. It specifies CASSPRTSGYTGELFF.

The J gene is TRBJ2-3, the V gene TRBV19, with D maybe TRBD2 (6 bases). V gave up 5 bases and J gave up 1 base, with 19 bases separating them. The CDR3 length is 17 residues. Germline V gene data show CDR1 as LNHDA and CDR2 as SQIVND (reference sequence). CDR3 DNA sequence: TGTGCCAGTAGTCCCCCCGGGAGTGTGTTTCGCACAGATACGCAGTATTTT. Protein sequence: CASSPPGSVFRTDTQYF.

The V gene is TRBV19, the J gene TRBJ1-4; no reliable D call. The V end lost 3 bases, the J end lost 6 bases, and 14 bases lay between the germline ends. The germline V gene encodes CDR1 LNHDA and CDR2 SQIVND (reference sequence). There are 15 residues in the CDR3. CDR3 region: CASSMGWGFDEKLFF. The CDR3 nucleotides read TGTGCCAGTAGTATGGGGTGGGGATTTGATGAAAAACTGTTTTTT.

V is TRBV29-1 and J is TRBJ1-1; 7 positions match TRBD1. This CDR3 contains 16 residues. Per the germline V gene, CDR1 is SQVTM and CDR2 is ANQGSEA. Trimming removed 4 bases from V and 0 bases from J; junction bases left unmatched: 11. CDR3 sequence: CSVAGAGGSMNTEAFF. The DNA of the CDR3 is TGCAGCGTTGCGGGGGCAGGGGGATCGATGAACACTGAAGCTTTCTTT.

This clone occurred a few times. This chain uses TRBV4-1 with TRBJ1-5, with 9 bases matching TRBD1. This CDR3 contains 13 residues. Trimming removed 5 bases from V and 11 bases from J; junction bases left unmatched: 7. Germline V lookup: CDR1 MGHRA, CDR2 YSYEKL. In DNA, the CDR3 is TGCGCCAGCAGCTACAGGGGGCGCGGGTCCCAGCATTTT. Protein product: CASSYRGRGSQHF.

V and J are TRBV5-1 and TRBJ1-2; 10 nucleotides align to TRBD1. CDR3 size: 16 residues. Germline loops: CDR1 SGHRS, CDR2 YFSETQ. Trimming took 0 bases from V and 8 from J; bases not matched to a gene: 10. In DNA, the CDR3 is TGCGCCAGCAGCTTGGTTTCCGGGACAGGGGTAGACGGCTACACCTTC. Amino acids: CASSLVSGTGVDGYTF.

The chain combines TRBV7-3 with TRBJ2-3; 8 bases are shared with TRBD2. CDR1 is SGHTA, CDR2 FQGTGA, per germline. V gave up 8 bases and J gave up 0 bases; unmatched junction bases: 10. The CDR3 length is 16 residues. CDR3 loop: CASAGLTSGSTDTQYF. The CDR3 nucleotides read TGTGCCAGCGCCGGATTAACTAGCGGCAGCACAGATACGCAGTATTTT. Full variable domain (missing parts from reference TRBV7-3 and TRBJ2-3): GAGVSQTPSNKVTEKGKYVELRCDPISGHTALYWYRQSLGQGPEFLIYFQGTGAADDSGLPNDRFFAVRPEGSVSTLKIQRTERGDSAVYLCASAGLTSGSTDTQYFGPGTRLTVL.

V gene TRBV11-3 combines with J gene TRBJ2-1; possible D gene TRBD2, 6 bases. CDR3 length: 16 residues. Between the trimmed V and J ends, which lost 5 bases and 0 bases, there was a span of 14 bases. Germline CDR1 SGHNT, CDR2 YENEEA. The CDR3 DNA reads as TGTGCCAGCAGCACCGGGAGACTGAGCTCCTACAATGAGCAGTTCTTC. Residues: CASSTGRLSSYNEQFF.

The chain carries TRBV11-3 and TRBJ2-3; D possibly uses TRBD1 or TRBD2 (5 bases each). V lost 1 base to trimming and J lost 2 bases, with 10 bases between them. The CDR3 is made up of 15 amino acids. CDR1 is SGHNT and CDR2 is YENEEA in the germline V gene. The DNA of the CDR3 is TGTGCCAGCAGCTTAGGGGACGGTCTCACAGATACGCAGTATTTT. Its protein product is CASSLGDGLTDTQYF.

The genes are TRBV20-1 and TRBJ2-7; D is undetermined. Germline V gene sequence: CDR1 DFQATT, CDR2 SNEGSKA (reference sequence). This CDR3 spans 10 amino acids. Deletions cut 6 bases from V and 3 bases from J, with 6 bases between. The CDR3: CSAGNYEQYF. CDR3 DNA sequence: TGCAGTGCAGGAAACTACGAGCAGTACTTC.

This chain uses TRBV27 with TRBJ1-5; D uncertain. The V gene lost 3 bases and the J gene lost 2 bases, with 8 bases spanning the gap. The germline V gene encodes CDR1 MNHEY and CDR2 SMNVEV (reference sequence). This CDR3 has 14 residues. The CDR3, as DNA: TGTGCCAGCAGTTTGTCCCCAGGCAATCAGCCCCAGCATTTT. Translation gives CASSLSPGNQPQHF.

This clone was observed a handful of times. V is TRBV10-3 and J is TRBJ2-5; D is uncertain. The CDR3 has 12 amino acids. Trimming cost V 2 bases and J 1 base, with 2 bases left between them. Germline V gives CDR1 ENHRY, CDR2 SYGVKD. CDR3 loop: CAISEAQETQYF. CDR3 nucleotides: TGTGCCATCAGTGAGGCCCAAGAGACCCAGTACTTC.

The CDR3 DNA reads TGTGCCAGCAGCTTGGTAGGTAGTGGTGGCTACACCTTC. Its protein product is CASSLVGSGGYTF. The rearrangement links TRBV5-6 to TRBJ1-2; D call uncertain. The V and J ends lost 0 bases and 7 bases respectively, with 10 bases between them. Per the germline V gene, CDR1 is SGHDT and CDR2 is YYEEEE. This CDR3 has 13 amino acids.

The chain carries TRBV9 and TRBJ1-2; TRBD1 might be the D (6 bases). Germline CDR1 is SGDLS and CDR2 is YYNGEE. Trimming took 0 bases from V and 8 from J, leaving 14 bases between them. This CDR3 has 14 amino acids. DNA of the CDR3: TGTGCCAGCAGCGTAGTTACAGGGTCGGTCGGCTACACCTTC. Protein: CASSVVTGSVGYTF. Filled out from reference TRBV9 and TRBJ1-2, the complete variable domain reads DSGVTQTPKHLITATGQRVTLRCSPRSGDLSVYWYQQSLDQGLQFLIQYYNGEERAKGNILERFSAQQFPDLHSELNLSSLELGDSALYFCASSVVTGSVGYTFGSGTRLTVV.